The clone carrying this TCR beta chain came up a few times. The antigen is not known. The germline V gene has CDR1 MNHNY and CDR2 SVGAGI (reference sequence). The V and J ends lost 4 bases and 5 bases, in that order; junction bases with no gene match: 6. This CDR3 comprises 14 residues. For CDR3 and TCR beta VDJ profiling, genomic DNA was the template used. TCRdb redid the calling of the reads with MiXCR, one entry per CDR3 protein. This sample has a few hundred thousand distinct CDR3 sequences, with 45% to 65% found just once. This entry is derived from a study of CD8+CD57+ T cells in acquired aplastic anemia. Study overall: An average of roughly 2.9 ug of DNA was obtained from sorted CD4+ and CD8+ cells. Findings and limits, study-wide: Patients versus controls showed no significant CD8+ Simpson's diversity difference. Common to patients and controls were roughly 30 CD8+ CDR3 sequences.

The sequenced material came from sorted CD4+, CD8+, or CD8+CD57+ T cells (not recorded which) from PBMCs. V is TRBV6-6 and J is TRBJ2-5, with 8 bases lining up with TRBD1. The receptor was derived from a human donor with severe aplastic anemia or a healthy control (not recorded which). The CDR3 nucleotides are TGTGCCAGCAGTTCCGGACAGGGCTGGGAGACCCAGTACTTC. It is translated as CASSSGQGWETQYF.